The 22 T cell receptor delta chains below all came from one sample that was sequenced in a study of γδ T cells in repeated Plasmodium falciparum infection. Gammadelta T cells were flow-sorted from PBMC into Vgamma9/Vdelta2+ and Vdelta2-negative populations for bulk analysis. TCRdb reprocessed the multiplex PCR reads using CATT. The sample holds approximately 90,000 delta-chain clones, over 0.9% seen once. Material: gamma-delta T cells from blood. These receptors were obtained from a pool of human donors (malaria-infected and uninfected, not separated).

Notes on this clone: With only one base between it and a far larger clone, this is likely a read error. This sequence joins TRDV1 and TRDJ1, with D possibly TRDD3 on 5 matching bases. Here the J gene came from matching the DNA to germline, since TCRdb omits it. With 3 bases removed from V and 7 bases from J, the gap between germline ends came to 24 bases. Germline V gene lookup returns CDR1 TSWWSYY and CDR2 QGS. There are 17 residues in the CDR3. CDR3 in amino acids: CALGDLPGGPGTAKLIF. CDR3 nucleotides: TGTGCTCTTGGGGACCTCCCAGGGGGGCCCGGCACGGCTAAACTCATCTTT.

This clone was seen a few times. TCRdb assigns this DNA the protein of a much larger clone, which departs from its translation at residue 6; this likely reflects a read error, and the protein shown comes from translating the DNA. V gene TRDV2 combines with J gene TRDJ1; 9 bases align to TRDD3. No J gene is reported in TCRdb; it was inferred here by comparing the DNA with germline. The CDR3 is made up of 16 amino acids. After removal of 4 bases from V and 0 bases from J, the junction contained 8 bases not matched to a gene. Per germline, CDR1 GEAIGNYY and CDR2 EKD. For the CDR3, the DNA is TGTGCCTGTGATCTACCGGGGGATACCTACACCGATAAACTCATCTTT. Protein sequence: CACDLPGDTYTDKLIF.

Details on this clone: A far larger clone is just one base off, so this is likely a read error. The sample has other DNA sequences that encode this CDR3 too. J is TRDJ1 and V is TRDV1; D remains ambiguous. Trimming shortened V by 4 bases and J by 4 bases, and 34 bases separated the two germline ends. The CDR3 extends over 21 amino acids. Per germline, CDR1 TSWWSYY and CDR2 QGS. The CDR3 here is CALGGTHLPTINPWSHDKLIF. The CDR3 bases are TGTGCTCTTGGGGGGACACACCTCCCCACGATAAACCCCTGGTCCCACGATAAACTCATCTTT.

This clone was seen at least ten times. J is TRDJ1 and V is TRDV2; 9 bases are a match to TRDD3. Germline V CDR1 and CDR2: GEAIGNYY, EKD. Germline trimming cut 0 bases from V and 5 bases from J; bases unmatched to any gene: 3. The CDR3 sequence is 14 residues long. DNA of the CDR3: TGTGCCTGTGACACCGGGGGGGATACTGATAAACTCATCTTT. As protein: CACDTGGDTDKLIF.

Worth noting for this clone: For this DNA, TCRdb reports the protein of a much larger clone, which diverges at residue 9, most likely from a read error; the protein presented here is translated directly from the DNA. The CDR3 here is CALFRVQRASSLTAQLFF. Written as DNA, the CDR3 is TGTGCTCTTTTTCGGGTCCAGAGAGCGAGTAGCTTGACAGCACAACTCTTCTTT. The J gene is TRDJ2, the V gene TRDV1; D is ambiguous. Matching the DNA to germline supplied the J gene, which TCRdb does not give. This CDR3 region has 18 residues. The germline V gene encodes CDR1 TSWWSYY and CDR2 QGS. V was shortened by 8 bases and J by 2 bases, with 24 bases between the two germline ends.

This clone has only a few counts. A single base is all that separates this from a far larger clone, so a read error is likely. The sample has other DNA sequences that encode this CDR3 too. This sequence joins TRDV1 and TRDJ1; D possibly corresponds to TRDD2 (7 bases). The J gene comes from matching the DNA to germline here; TCRdb lacks it. The CDR3 loop spans 25 amino acids. Deletions cut 0 bases from V and 2 bases from J, with 40 bases between. The germline V gene encodes CDR1 TSWWSYY and CDR2 QGS. The CDR3 loop reads CALGELQRYVFLAPTGNYTTDKLIF. For the CDR3, the DNA is TGTGCTCTTGGGGAACTACAGAGGTACGTCTTCCTAGCTCCTACTGGGAACTATACTACCGATAAACTCATCTTT.

Turning to this clone: The amino acid sequence in TCRdb belongs to a much larger clone and departs from this DNA's translation at residue 10, likely a sequencing read error; the sequence shown is translated from the DNA. The J gene is TRDJ1, the V gene TRDV1; no clear D gene. Germline V gene sequence: CDR1 TSWWSYY, CDR2 QGS. V shed 8 bases and J shed 3 bases, with 22 bases lying between them. CDR3 length: 16 amino acids. The CDR3 coding sequence is TGTGCTCTTCTGACCGCAACAAGGAGTGCGGCCGATAAACTCATCTTT. Its protein product is CALLTATRSAADKLIF.

This clone was observed many times. This chain uses TRDV1 with TRDJ1; D could derive from TRDD2 or TRDD3 (5 bases each). V was shortened by 3 bases and J by 2 bases, with 37 bases between the two germline ends. This CDR3 comprises 23 residues. Germline CDR1 and CDR2: TSWWSYY and QGS. The CDR3 reads CALGDPPSLYGFPGVFLTDKLIF. The CDR3 DNA reads TGTGCTCTTGGGGACCCCCCTTCGTTATACGGATTCCCGGGAGTCTTCTTGACCGATAAACTCATCTTT.

This clone occurred a few times. This sequence is one base from a far larger clone and is likely a read error. Additional DNA sequences in this sample encode the identical CDR3. The chain links TRDV2 to TRDJ1; 12 bases map to TRDD3. TCRdb does not report a J gene; here it was assigned by matching the DNA to germline references. From germline, CDR1 is GEAIGNYY and CDR2 EKD. V shed 0 bases, J shed 0 bases, and the junction held 10 bases outside the gene matches. The CDR3 is made up of 19 amino acids. CDR3 loop: CACDTVALGDTHHTDKLIF. CDR3 sequence (DNA): TGTGCCTGTGACACCGTGGCCCTGGGGGATACGCACCACACCGATAAACTCATCTTT.

Regarding this clone: The protein TCRdb lists belongs to a much larger clone and differs from this DNA's translation at residue 12, which points to a read error; the protein shown is made from the DNA. The V call is TRDV2, the J call TRDJ1; 8 bases are shared with TRDD3. Germline matching of the DNA provided the J gene here, since TCRdb leaves it blank. With V trimmed by 3 bases and J by 0 bases, 17 bases remained unmatched. CDR1 and CDR2 (germline): GEAIGNYY, EKD. This CDR3 contains 19 residues. The DNA for the CDR3 is TGTGCCTGTGACTCTGACTCTTCTGGGGGACCGGCGTACACCGATAAACTCATCTTT. This sequence encodes CACDSDSSGGPAYTDKLIF.

This clone was detected a few times. TCRdb attributes to this sequence the protein of a much larger clone, which differs from the DNA translation at residue 22; a read error is likely, and the protein displayed is translated from the DNA. V gene TRDV1 was called; the J gene was not; TRDD3, as called in the table, went unchecked against the DNA. Germline lookup yields CDR1 TSWWSYY and CDR2 QGS. The CDR3 extends over 24 amino acids. CDR3 DNA sequence: TGTGCTCTTGGGGCCAGATCCACGCCTTCGCTCCTGGAATGGGGGAAGGTAGGGACCGATAAACCCATCTTT. This codes for CALGARSTPSLLEWGKVGTDKPIF.

This clone was observed a handful of times. This DNA's translation differs at residue 11 from TCRdb's protein, which comes from a much larger clone; a read error is likely, and the protein shown is translated from the DNA. The chain is built from TRDV1 and TRDJ1; 13 positions match TRDD3. CDR1 and CDR2 from the germline V gene are TSWWSYY and QGS. Germline trimming cut 0 bases from V and 3 bases from J; bases unmatched to any gene: 19. CDR3 size: 22 residues. The CDR3 bases are TGTGCTCTTGGGGAACTCCTTCCTACTAAGCACTGGGGGATACGAGGGGCCGATAAACTCATCTTT. Translation gives CALGELLPTKHWGIRGADKLIF.

Of note for this clone: Since a far larger clone is one base different, this is likely a read error. Distinct nucleotide sequences in the sample also encode this CDR3. J is TRDJ3 and V is TRDV1, with 11 nucleotides matching TRDD3. Because TCRdb records no J gene, it was assigned here through a match of the DNA to germline. The CDR3 has 23 residues. V shed 2 bases, J shed 0 bases, and the junction held 15 bases outside the gene matches. Germline CDR1 and CDR2: TSWWSYY and QGS. The CDR3 reads CALGETTFPWGIPTSWDTRQMFF. The CDR3 DNA reads TGTGCTCTTGGGGAAACAACCTTCCCCTGGGGGATACCCACCTCCTGGGACACCCGACAGATGTTTTTC.

This clone has more than one count but fewer than ten. A single base is all that separates this from a far larger clone, so a read error is likely. Other DNA sequences in this sample translate to the same CDR3. V usage is TRDV2 and J usage is TRDJ3, with D perhaps matching TRDD3 (5 bases). The J gene is not listed in TCRdb, so it was assigned here from a DNA match to germline. Germline values: CDR1 GEAIGNYY, CDR2 EKD. The CDR3 length is 18 residues. CDR3 in DNA: TGTGCCTGTGACAGAATGGGTGAAAGCTCCTGGGACACTCGACAGATGTTTTTC. Its protein product is CACDRMGESSWDTRQMFF.

In regard to this clone: The likely explanation is a read error, given a far larger clone one base away. Other DNA sequences from this sample encode an identical CDR3 as well. The V gene is listed as TRDV2; no J gene was called; no check of the table's D call, TRDD3, against the DNA was made. The CDR3 extends over 18 amino acids. CDR1 is GEAIGNYY, CDR2 EKD, per germline. In nucleotides, the CDR3 is TGTGCCTGTGACCTAATCAGTACTGGGGGCATATACACCGATAAGCTCATCTTT. As protein: CACDLISTGGIYTDKLIF.

This clone has at least ten counts. Other DNA sequences of this sample code for an identical CDR3. The V and J genes are TRDV1 and TRDJ1; no clear D. V lost 2 bases and J 0 bases, leaving 13 bases between the germline ends. The CDR3 is 16 amino acids. CDR1 and CDR2 (germline): TSWWSYY, QGS. The CDR3 sequence: CALGEICPPNTDKLIF. CDR3 DNA sequence: TGTGCTCTTGGGGAAATATGCCCGCCAAACACCGATAAACTCATCTTT.

This clone occurred a few times. TCRdb assigns this DNA the protein of a much larger clone, which departs from its translation at residue 5; this likely reflects a read error, and the protein shown comes from translating the DNA. This chain connects TRDV2 to TRDJ1; D remains unclear. This CDR3 comprises 15 residues. V lost 3 bases and J lost 1, with 14 bases in between. Germline assignment: CDR1 GEAIGNYY and CDR2 EKD. The CDR3: CACDPVGALTDKLIF. The CDR3 region has the DNA TGTGCCTGTGACCCCGTCGGAGCGCTCACCGATAAACTCATCTTT.

Only a few counts were recorded for this clone. This may be a read error: a much more frequent sequence differs by one nucleotide. The same CDR3 can be traced to other DNA sequences in this sample. The chain employs TRDV1 and TRDJ1, with a possible D match to TRDD2 (6 bases). CDR1 is TSWWSYY and CDR2 is QGS in the germline V gene. The CDR3 sequence is 21 residues long. For the CDR3, the DNA is TGTGCTCTTGGGAAAGGCTCCTACGGGAGAGTACGATTAGGGTACACCGATAAGCTCATCTTT. Protein product: CALGKGSYGRVRLGYTDKLIF.

This clone has just a few counts. The TCRdb record carries a much larger clone's protein, which differs from this DNA's translation at residue 8; a read error is the likely cause, and the protein listed here is the DNA translation. This chain links TRDV1 with TRDJ1; D perhaps matches TRDD3 (6 bases). Here the J gene was assigned by germline matching of the DNA, as TCRdb has none. Germline V CDR1 and CDR2: TSWWSYY, QGS. The CDR3 extends over 22 amino acids. V was shortened by 3 bases and J by 0 bases, with 32 bases between the two germline ends. CDR3 region: CALGDGRASGFSGEPYTDKLIF. CDR3 DNA sequence: TGTGCTCTTGGGGATGGTAGAGCCTCGGGGTTCTCGGGGGAACCTTACACCGATAAACTCATCTTT.

This clone was recorded a few times. A far larger clone is one base from this, pointing to a likely read error. At the DNA level, this CDR3 is encoded by other sequences in the same sample as well. The chain combines TRDV1 with TRDJ1, with D possibly matching TRDD3 (5 bases). CDR3 length: 19 amino acids. Germline V gene lookup returns CDR1 TSWWSYY and CDR2 QGS. CDR3 loop: CALGELSPAAAGWSDKLIF. Written as DNA, the CDR3 is TGCGCTCTTGGGGAACTCTCGCCCGCCGCGGCTGGGTGGTCCGATAAACTCATCTTT.

As to this clone: One base separates it from a far larger clone, so it is likely a read error. Other DNA sequences in the sample encode the same CDR3. This chain uses TRDV2 with TRDJ1, with 9 bases that match TRDD3. Germline matching of the DNA provided the J gene here, since TCRdb leaves it blank. After removal of 0 bases from V and 1 base from J, the junction contained 14 bases not matched to a gene. Germline loops: CDR1 GEAIGNYY, CDR2 EKD. The CDR3 covers 19 residues. CDR3 amino acids: CACDTVRLGDTQSTDKLIF. The CDR3 DNA follows: TGTGCCTGTGACACCGTGCGGTTAGGGGATACGCAGTCCACCGATAAACTCATCTTT.

This clone was seen many times. A much more abundant neighbour one base away suggests this may be a read error. The chain recombines TRDV1 with TRDJ1; D is perhaps TRDD2 (8 bases). This CDR3 is built from 26 residues. CDR1 is TSWWSYY, CDR2 QGS, per germline. For the CDR3, the DNA is TGTGCTCCTGGGGACTCTTTCTTCCTACGTAAAAGTGTACTGGGGACCCCCATTCGTCCGATTGATAAACTCATCTTT. The encoded protein is CAPGDSFFLRKSVLGTPIRPIDKLIF.